Detailed here is one TCR beta chain. The sample holds a few counts of this clone. Its antigen remains undetermined. Note that gene names and germline sequences for this receptor are mouse ones. This specimen's time point label, interpreted: mouse harvest day 14 after allogeneic transplant. Mouse grafts combined 10^7 T-cell-depleted bone marrow cells with 10^6 splenic CD5+ T cells, given via tail vein injection. A major MHC-mismatch B6 (H2b) into BALB/c (H2d) model was used to model mouse GVHD, and tissues were profiled at day 7 or 14. On day 7 or 14 post-transplant, mouse tissues and retro-orbital blood were harvested with separate sterile tools for each animal, and livers were flushed before harvest. Before genomic DNA isolation with the DNeasy Blood & Tissue Kit, mouse tissues were minced with razor blades in buffered saline. The protocol used for the library was the immunoSEQ multiplex PCR assay. Adaptive Biotechnologies performed the TCRbeta CDR3 sequencing at survey depth and reported CDR3 sequences, V/J genes, productive frequency and template counts. TCR beta CDR3 regions were amplified from genomic DNA instead of RNA. Per the original workflow: Pairwise repertoire overlap between tissues was quantified with Jensen-Shannon divergence, where 1 means complete divergence and 0 identical. Tissues were grouped by single-linkage agglomerative hierarchical clustering of pairwise JSD values, and the clustering results were shown as dendrograms. GLIPH2 was run on all patient samples with simulation_depth 1000, kmer_min_depth 3 and cdr3_length_cutoff 8, and groups with more than two unique CDR3s were retained. A standardized tissue-overlap score was generated by extrapolating Jaccard GLIPH-group overlap across patients to a standard repertoire size of 1000 clones. Linear mixed-effect models, with tissue included as a fixed effect and individual included as a random effect, were used to assess associations of diversity with clinical or experimental variables. Imported from immuneACCESS, the table was reduced by TCRdb to in-frame sequences with V and J called. These copies leave out some clones; in studies compared against another copy, an unresolved V gene accounts for under half, and the cause of the remainder is not known. That table is the source of V, J and clone size, and D and trimming were worked out from the DNA. A total of under 9,000 clones appear in this sample, approximately 35% of them only once. The leading ten clones occupy over 2.5% of the sample.

These data originate in a study of tissue T cells after allogeneic stem cell transplantation (dated 2022 in TCRdb). Study-level background: TCR beta repertoires were profiled across many tissues obtained from research autopsies of patients with and without GVHD, as well as in mouse models of GVHD. The human arm was conducted as a prospective observational study, and neither blinding nor randomization was performed. Study-wide conclusions, independent of this receptor: Few T cell clones were found to be shared across patients, but shared repertoire signatures across patients were revealed in a tissue-specific fashion by motif-based clustering. The patient cohort was small and varied clinically, and sampling depth was recognized as a limitation. Which tissue TCRs were alloreactive or antigen-specific was not determined in the study, and some clones might have been persisting host cells. Within patients, how anatomically similar the tissues were was a key factor in shaping TCR repertoire composition, regardless of disease or transplant status. In both patients and mice, T cells from blood and spleen covered only a limited part of the TCR repertoire found in tissues.

This receptor was obtained from a female BALB/c mouse given C57BL/6 T cells with graft-versus-host disease after an allogeneic hematopoietic cell transplant. The sequencing sample was made of skin.

The CDR3 protein is CASSSTANSDYTF. CDR3 bases read: TGTGCCAGCAGCTCGACAGCAAACTCCGACTACACC. The receptor chain draws on TRBV3 and TRBJ1-2; the D segment could be TRBD1, given 5 matching bases. The read ends 1 residue shy of where the CDR3 ends; the end is completed using the germline J gene. V is pared back by 4 bases and J by 0 bases, with 6 bases lying between the germline termini. CDR1 and CDR2 are read off the germline V gene (reference sequence) as SNHLY and FYNGKV. Including cysteine and phenylalanine, the CDR3 has 13 amino acids. Part of the CDR3 DNA is given, 36 bases translated from base 1.